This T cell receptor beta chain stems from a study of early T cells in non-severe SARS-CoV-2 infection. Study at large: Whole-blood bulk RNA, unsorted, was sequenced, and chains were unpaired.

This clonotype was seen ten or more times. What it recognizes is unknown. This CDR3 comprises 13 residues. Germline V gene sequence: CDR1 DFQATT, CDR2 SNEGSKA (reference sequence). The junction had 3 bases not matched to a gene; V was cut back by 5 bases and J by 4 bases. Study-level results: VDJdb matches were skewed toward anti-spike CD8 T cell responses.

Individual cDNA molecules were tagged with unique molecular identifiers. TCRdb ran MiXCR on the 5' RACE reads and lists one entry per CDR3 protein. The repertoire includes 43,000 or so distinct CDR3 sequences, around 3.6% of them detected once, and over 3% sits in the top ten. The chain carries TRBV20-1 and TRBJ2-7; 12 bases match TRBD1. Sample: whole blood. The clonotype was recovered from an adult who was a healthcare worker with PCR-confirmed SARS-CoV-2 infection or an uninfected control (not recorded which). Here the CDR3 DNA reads TGCAGTGCTGGGACAGGGGGCCGTTACGAGCAGTACTTC. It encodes CSAGTGGRYEQYF.